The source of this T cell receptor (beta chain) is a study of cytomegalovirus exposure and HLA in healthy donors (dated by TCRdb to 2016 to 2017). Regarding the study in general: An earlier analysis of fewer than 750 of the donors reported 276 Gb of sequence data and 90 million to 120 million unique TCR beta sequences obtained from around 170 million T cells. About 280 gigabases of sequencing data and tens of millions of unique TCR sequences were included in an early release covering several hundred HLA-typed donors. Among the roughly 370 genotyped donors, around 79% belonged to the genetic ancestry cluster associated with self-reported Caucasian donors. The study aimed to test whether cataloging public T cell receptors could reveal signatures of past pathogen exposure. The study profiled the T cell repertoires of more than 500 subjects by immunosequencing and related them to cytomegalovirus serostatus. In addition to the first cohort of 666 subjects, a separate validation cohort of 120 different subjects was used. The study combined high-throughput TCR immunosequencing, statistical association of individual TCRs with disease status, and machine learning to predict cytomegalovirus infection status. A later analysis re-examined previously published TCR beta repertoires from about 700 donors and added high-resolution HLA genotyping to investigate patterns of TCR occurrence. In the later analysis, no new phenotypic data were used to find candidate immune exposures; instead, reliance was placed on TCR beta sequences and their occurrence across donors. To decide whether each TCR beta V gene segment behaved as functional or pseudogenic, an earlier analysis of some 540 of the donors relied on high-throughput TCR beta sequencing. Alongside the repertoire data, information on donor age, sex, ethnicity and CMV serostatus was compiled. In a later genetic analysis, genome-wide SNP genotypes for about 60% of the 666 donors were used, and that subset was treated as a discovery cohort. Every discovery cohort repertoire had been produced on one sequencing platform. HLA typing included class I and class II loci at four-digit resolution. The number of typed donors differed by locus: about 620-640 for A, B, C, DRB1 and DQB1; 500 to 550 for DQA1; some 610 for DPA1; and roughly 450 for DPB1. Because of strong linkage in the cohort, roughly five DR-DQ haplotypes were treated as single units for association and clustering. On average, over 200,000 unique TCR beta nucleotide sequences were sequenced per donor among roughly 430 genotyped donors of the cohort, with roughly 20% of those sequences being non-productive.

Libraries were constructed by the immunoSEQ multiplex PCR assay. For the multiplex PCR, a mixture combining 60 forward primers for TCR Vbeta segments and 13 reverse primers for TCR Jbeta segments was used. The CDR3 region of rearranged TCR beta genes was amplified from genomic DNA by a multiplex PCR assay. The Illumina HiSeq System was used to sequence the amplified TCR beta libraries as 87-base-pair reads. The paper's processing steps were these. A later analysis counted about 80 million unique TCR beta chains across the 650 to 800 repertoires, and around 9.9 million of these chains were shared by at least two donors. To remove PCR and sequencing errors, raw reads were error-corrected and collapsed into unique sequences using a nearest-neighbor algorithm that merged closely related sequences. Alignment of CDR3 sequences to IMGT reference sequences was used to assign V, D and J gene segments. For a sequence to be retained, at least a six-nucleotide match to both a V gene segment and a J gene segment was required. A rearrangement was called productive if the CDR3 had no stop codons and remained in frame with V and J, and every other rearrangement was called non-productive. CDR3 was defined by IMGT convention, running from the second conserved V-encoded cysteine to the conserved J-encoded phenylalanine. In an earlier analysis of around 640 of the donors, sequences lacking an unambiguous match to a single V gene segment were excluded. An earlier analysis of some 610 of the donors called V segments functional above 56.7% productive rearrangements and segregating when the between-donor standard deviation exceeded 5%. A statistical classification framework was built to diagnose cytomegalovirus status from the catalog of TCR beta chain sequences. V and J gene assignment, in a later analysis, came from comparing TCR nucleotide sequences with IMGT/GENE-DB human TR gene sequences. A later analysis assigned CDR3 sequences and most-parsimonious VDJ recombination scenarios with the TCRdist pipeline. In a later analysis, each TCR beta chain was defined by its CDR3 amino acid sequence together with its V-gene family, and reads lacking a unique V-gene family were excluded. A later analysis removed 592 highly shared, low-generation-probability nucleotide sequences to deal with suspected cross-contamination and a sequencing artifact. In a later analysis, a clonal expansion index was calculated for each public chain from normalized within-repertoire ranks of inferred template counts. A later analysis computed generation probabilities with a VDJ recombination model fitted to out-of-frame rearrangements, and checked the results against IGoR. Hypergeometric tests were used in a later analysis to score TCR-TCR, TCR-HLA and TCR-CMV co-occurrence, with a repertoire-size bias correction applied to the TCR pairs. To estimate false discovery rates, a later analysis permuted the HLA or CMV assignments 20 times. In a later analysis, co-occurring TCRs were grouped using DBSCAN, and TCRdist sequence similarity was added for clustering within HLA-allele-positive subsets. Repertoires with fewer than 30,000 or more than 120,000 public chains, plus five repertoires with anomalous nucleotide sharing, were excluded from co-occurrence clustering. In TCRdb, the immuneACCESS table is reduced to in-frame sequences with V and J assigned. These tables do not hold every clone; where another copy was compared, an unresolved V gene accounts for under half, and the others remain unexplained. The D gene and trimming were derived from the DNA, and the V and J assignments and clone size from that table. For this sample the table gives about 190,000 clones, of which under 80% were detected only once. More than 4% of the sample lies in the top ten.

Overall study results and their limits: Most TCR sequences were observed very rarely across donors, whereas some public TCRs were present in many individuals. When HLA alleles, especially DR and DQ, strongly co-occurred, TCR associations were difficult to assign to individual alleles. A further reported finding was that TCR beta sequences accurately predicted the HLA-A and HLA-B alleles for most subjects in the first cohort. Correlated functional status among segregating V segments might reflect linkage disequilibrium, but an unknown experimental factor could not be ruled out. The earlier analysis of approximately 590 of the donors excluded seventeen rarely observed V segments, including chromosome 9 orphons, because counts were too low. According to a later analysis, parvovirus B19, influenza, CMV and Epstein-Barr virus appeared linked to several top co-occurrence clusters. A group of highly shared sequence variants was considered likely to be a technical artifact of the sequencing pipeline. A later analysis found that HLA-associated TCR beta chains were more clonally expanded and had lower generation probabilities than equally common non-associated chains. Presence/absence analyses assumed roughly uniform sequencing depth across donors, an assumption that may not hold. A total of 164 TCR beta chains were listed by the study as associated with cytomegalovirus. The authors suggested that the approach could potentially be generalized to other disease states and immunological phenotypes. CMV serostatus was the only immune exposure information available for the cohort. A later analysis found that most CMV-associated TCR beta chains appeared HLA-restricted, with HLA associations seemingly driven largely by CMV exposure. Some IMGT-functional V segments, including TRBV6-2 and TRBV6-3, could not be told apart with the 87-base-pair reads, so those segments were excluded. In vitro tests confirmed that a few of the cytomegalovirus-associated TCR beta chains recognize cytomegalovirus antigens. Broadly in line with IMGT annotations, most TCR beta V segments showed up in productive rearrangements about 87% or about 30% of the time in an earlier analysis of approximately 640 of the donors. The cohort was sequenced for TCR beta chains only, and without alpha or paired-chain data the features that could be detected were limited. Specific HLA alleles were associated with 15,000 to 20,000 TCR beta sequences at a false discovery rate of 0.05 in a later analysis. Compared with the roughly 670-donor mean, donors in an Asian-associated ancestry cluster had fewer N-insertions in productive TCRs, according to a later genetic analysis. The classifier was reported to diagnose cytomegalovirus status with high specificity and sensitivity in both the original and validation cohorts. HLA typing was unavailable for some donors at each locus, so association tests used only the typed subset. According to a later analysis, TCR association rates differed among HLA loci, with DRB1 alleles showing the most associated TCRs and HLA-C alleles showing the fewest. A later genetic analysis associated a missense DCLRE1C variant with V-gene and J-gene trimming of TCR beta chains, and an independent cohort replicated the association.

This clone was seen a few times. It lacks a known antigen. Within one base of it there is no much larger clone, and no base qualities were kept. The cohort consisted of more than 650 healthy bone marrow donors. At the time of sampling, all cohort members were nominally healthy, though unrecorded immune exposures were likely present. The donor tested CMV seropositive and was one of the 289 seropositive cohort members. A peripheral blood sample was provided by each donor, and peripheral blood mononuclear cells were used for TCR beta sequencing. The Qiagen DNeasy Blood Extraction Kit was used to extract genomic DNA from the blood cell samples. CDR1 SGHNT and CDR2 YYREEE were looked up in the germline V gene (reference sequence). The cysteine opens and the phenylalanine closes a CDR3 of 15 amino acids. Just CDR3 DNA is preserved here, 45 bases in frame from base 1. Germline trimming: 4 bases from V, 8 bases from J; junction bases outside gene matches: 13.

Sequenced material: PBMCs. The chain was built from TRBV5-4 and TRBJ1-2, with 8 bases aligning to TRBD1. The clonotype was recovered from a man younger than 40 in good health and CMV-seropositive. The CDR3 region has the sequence CASSRTQQGVQGYTF. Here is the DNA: TGTGCCAGCAGCCGTACACAACAGGGGGTTCAGGGCTACACCTTC.